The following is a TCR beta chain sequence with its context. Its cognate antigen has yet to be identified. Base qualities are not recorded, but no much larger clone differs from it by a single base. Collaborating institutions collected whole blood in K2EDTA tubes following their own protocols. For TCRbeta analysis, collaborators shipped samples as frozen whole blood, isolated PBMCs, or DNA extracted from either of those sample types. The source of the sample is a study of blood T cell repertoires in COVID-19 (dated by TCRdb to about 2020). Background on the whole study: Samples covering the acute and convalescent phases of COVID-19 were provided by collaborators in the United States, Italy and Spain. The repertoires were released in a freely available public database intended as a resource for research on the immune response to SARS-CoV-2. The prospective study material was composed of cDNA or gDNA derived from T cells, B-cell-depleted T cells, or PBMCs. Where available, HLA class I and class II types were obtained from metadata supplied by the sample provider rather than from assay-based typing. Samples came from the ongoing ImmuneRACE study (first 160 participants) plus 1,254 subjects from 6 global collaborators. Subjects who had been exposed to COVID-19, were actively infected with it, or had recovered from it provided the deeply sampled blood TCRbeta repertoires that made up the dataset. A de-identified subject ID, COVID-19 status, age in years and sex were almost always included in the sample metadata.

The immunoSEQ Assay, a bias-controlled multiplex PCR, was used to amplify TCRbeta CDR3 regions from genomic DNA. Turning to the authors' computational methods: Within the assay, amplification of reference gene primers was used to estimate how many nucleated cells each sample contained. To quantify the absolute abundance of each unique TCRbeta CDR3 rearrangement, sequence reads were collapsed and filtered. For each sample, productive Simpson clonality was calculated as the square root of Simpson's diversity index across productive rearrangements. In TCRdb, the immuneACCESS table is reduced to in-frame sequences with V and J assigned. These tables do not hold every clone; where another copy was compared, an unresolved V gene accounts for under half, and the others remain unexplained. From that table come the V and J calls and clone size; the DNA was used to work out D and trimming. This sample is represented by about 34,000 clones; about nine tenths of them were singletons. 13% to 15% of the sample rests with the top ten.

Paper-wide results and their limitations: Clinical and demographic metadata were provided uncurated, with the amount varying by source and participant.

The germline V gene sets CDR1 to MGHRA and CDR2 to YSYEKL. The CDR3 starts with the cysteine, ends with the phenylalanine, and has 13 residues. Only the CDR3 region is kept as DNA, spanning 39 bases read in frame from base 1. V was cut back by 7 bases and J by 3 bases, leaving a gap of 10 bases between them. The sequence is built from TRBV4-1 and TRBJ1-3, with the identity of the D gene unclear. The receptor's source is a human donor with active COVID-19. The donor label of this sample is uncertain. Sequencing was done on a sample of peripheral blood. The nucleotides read TGCGCCAGCAAGGGAGTAGGTGGAAACACCATATATTTT. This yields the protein CASKGVGGNTIYF.